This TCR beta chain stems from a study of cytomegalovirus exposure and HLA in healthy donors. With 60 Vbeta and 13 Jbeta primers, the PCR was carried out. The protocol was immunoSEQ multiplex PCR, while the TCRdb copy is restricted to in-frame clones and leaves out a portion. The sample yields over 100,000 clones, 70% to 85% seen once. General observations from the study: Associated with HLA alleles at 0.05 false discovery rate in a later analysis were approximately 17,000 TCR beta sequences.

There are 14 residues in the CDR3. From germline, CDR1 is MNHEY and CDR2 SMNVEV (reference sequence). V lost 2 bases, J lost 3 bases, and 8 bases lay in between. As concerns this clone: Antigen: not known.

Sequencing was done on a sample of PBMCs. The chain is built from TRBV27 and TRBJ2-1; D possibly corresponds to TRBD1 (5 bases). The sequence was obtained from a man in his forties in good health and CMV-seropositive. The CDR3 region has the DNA TGTGCCAGCAGTTTAAGAACAGGCTACAATGAGCAGTTCTTC. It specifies CASSLRTGYNEQFF.